This is a list of T cell receptor beta chains from one sample in a study of OX40 agonist ivuxolimab in advanced cancers. Profiled with immunoSEQ multiplex PCR; TCRdb holds only in-frame clones, not every one. In the table there are tens of thousands of clones, about 87% of which are singletons. Sequences were derived from CD4+ or CD8+ T cells sorted from blood, sampled in a trial of the OX40 agonist ivuxolimab. The receptors shown here come from an adult with an advanced solid tumor such as melanoma, head and neck, liver or kidney cancer. Each CDR3 is given with its conserved first and last residue. A D gene is named only where the DNA matches it firmly. Rows may omit the clone size; those that give it use once, few, many or a size class.

.	TRBV19	.	TRBJ1-4	CASSIPTASGEKLFF	TGTGCCAGTAGTATACCTACAGCCTCGGGGGAAAAACTGTTTTTT
.	TRBV18	.	TRBJ1-1	CASSPRGARGTEAFF	TGTGCCAGCTCACCACGTGGGGCCCGCGGGACTGAAGCTTTCTTT
.	TRBV7-9	.	TRBJ2-2	CASSLNQNTGELFF	TGTGCCAGCAGCTTAAACCAGAACACCGGGGAGCTGTTTTTT
TRBD1	TRBV28	.	TRBJ1-1	CASIDRTGAGTEAFF	TGTGCCAGCATTGACCGGACAGGGGCGGGGACTGAAGCTTTCTTT
.	TRBV4-1	.	TRBJ2-1	CASSREQTVNNEQFF	TGCGCCAGCAGTCGAGAGCAGACAGTTAACAATGAGCAGTTCTTC
TRBD2	TRBV29-1	.	TRBJ2-7	CSVWGIAGDTHEQYF	TGCAGCGTGTGGGGAATAGCGGGAGACACCCACGAGCAGTACTTC
TRBD2	TRBV4-1	once	TRBJ2-3	CASSQESGRADTQYF	TGCGCCAGCAGCCAAGAAAGCGGGAGAGCAGATACGCAGTATTTT
.	TRBV4-1	.	TRBJ2-1	CASSLFSVYNEQFF	TGCGCCAGCAGCCTCTTCTCCGTCTACAATGAGCAGTTCTTC
.	TRBV27	.	TRBJ1-4	CASSLTLAEKLFF	TGTGCCAGCAGTTTAACTTTGGCGGAAAAACTGTTTTTT
TRBD2	TRBV5-8	.	TRBJ2-1	CASSHWTSGLRNEQFF	TGTGCCAGCAGCCATTGGACTAGCGGGTTGAGGAATGAGCAGTTCTTC
TRBD2	TRBV7-3	.	TRBJ2-2	CASSLKALAGGGTGELFF	TGTGCCAGCAGCCTAAAGGCCCTAGCGGGAGGTGGGACCGGGGAGCTGTTTTTT
.	TRBV10-1	.	TRBJ2-1	CASSESGSFSYNEQFF	TGCGCCAGCAGTGAGTCGGGGTCTTTCTCCTACAATGAGCAGTTCTTC
TRBD1	TRBV6-6	.	TRBJ2-1	CASTGTGNNEQFF	TGTGCCAGCACCGGGACAGGGAACAATGAGCAGTTCTTC
.	TRBV13	.	TRBJ1-2	CASSLGVSYGYTF	TGTGCCAGCAGCTTAGGGGTCAGCTATGGCTACACCTTC
TRBD1	TRBV5-6	once	TRBJ2-7	CASSRRTGAEQYF	TGTGCCAGCAGCCGCAGAACAGGGGCCGAGCAGTACTTC
.	TRBV19	.	TRBJ1-1	CASSGRADIMNTEAFF	TGTGCCAGTAGTGGTAGGGCAGATATTATGAACACTGAAGCTTTCTTT
.	TRBV6-5	.	TRBJ1-3	CASSTRGSGNTIYF	TGTGCCAGCAGTACCCGGGGGTCTGGAAACACCATATATTTT
.	TRBV21-1	.	TRBJ1-1	CASSKVRQPKNTEAFF	TGTGCCAGCAGCAAAGTTCGGCAGCCGAAGAACACTGAAGCTTTCTTT
.	TRBV19	.	TRBJ1-2	CASRQAGDYGYTF	TGTGCCAGTAGACAGGCAGGGGACTATGGCTACACCTTC